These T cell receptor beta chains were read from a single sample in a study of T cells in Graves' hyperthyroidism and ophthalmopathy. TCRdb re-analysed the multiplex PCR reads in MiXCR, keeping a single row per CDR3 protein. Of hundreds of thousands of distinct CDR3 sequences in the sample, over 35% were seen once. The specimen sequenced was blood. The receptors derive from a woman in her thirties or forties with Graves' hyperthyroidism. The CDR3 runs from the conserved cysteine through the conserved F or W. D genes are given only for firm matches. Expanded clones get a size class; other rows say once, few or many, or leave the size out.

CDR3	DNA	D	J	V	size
CATSSYGRGAHEQYF	TGTGCCACCAGCAGTTACGGTCGGGGGGCACACGAGCAGTACTTC	-	TRBJ2-7	TRBV15	-
CSGGTSMVADTQYF	TGCAGTGGGGGGACTAGCATGGTCGCAGATACGCAGTATTTT	TRBD2	TRBJ2-3	TRBV20-1	-
CASSISTGWETQYF	TGTGCCAGCAGCATTTCGACAGGCTGGGAGACCCAGTACTTC	-	TRBJ2-5	TRBV7-6	many
CAIGTGPLMGTEAFF	TGTGCCATAGGGACAGGGCCTCTGATGGGCACTGAAGCTTTCTTT	TRBD1	TRBJ1-1	TRBV10-3	-
CASSAGTSGSTDTQYF	TGTGCCAGCAGTGCCGGGACTAGCGGAAGCACAGATACGCAGTATTTT	TRBD2	TRBJ2-3	TRBV25-1	-
CASSGLPGLGNQPQHF	TGTGCCAGCAGCGGGCTCCCGGGTCTTGGCAATCAGCCCCAGCATTTT	-	TRBJ1-5	TRBV7-2	few
CASSGGTGGPGANVLTF	TGTGCCAGCAGTGGGGGGACAGGGGGCCCTGGGGCCAACGTCCTGACTTTC	TRBD1	TRBJ2-6	TRBV25-1	many
CASSIDLRWGQPQHF	TGTGCCAGTAGTATAGATCTCCGATGGGGTCAGCCCCAGCATTTT	-	TRBJ1-5	TRBV19	few
CASSRQGGDNYGYTF	TGTGCCAGCAGCCGACAGGGAGGGGATAACTATGGCTACACCTTC	TRBD1	TRBJ1-2	TRBV6-5	-
CASSFGQGAVEQYF	TGTGCCAGCAGTTTTGGACAGGGGGCAGTCGAGCAGTACTTC	TRBD1	TRBJ2-7	TRBV28	-
CASSLEGRGRNQPQHF	TGTGCCAGCAGCTTGGAGGGCAGGGGAAGGAATCAGCCCCAGCATTTT	-	TRBJ1-5	TRBV5-8	many
CASSSQGAHISNQPQHF	TGTGCCAGCAGCTCACAGGGGGCCCATATTAGCAATCAGCCCCAGCATTTT	TRBD1	TRBJ1-5	TRBV6-6	-
CSAQLAGEETQYF	TGCAGTGCGCAGCTAGCGGGGGAAGAGACCCAGTACTTC	TRBD2	TRBJ2-5	TRBV20-1	-
CASSYSTKGQPQHF	TGTGCCAGCAGTTACTCAACGAAAGGCCAGCCCCAGCATTTT	-	TRBJ1-5	TRBV6-6	few
CASSLVPLRDSPLHF	TGTGCCAGCAGCTTAGTTCCCCTACGGGACTCACCCCTCCACTTT	-	TRBJ1-6	TRBV7-2	many
CASSFRFGDRASYEQYF	TGTGCCAGCAGTTTCAGATTTGGGGACAGGGCCTCCTACGAGCAGTACTTC	TRBD1	TRBJ2-7	TRBV2	-
CASSMFRRDQPQHF	TGTGCCAGTAGTATGTTCCGGAGGGATCAGCCCCAGCATTTT	-	TRBJ1-5	TRBV19	few
CSARDPGVGDTQYF	TGCAGTGCTAGAGATCCGGGAGTAGGAGATACGCAGTATTTT	-	TRBJ2-3	TRBV20-1	-